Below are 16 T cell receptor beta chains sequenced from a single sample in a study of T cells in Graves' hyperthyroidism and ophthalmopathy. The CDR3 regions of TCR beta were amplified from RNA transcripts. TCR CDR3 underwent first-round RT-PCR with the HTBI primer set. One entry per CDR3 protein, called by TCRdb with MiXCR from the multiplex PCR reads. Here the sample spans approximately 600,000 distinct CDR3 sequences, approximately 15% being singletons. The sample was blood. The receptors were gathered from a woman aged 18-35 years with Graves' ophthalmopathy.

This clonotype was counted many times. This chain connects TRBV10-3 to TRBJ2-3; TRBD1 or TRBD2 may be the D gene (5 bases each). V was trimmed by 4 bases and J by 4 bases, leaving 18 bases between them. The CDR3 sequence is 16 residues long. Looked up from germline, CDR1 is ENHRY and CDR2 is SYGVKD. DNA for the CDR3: TGTGCCATCAGTGGAGGGACCATTGGGATCGCAGATACGCAGTATTTT. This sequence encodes CAISGGTIGIADTQYF.

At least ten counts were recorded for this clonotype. The CDR3 sequence is CASSIRQGASIQYF. The CDR3 nucleotides are TGTGCCAGCAGTATTAGACAGGGGGCTAGCATTCAGTACTTC. The chain uses TRBV27 and TRBJ2-4, with 10 positions matching TRBD1. Germline loops: CDR1 MNHEY, CDR2 SMNVEV (reference sequence). The V and J ends lost 5 bases and 9 bases, in that order; junction bases with no gene match: 7. CDR3 size: 14 residues.

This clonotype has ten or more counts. The CDR3 region is CASSYDPPSSGSYEQYF. As DNA, the CDR3 is TGCGCCAGCAGCTACGACCCCCCGTCTAGCGGGAGCTACGAGCAGTACTTC. V gene TRBV4-1 combines with J gene TRBJ2-7; 10 bases fit TRBD2. V lost 5 bases, J lost 3 bases, and 13 bases stayed unmatched. This CDR3 region has 17 residues. CDR1 is MGHRA and CDR2 is YSYEKL in the germline V gene.

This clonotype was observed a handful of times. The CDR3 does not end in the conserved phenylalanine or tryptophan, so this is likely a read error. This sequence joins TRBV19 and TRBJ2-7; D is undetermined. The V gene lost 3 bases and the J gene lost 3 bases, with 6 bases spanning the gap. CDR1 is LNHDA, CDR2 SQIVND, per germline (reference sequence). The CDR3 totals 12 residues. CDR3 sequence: CASSMNRYEQYL. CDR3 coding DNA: TGTGCCAGTAGTATGAACCGCTACGAGCAGTACCTC.

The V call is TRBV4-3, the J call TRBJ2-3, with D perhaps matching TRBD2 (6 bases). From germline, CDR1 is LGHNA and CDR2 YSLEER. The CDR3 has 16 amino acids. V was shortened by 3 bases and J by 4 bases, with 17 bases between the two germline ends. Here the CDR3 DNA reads TGCGCCAGCAGCCATGGGACTTGGCGGGGCCCAGATACGCAGTATTTT. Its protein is CASSHGTWRGPDTQYF.

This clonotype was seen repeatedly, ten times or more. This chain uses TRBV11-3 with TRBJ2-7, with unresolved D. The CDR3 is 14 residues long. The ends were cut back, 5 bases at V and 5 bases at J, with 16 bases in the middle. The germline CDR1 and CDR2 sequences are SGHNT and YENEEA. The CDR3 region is CASSPGPVGHEQYF. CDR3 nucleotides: TGTGCCAGCAGCCCCGGACCCGTCGGTCACGAGCAGTACTTC.

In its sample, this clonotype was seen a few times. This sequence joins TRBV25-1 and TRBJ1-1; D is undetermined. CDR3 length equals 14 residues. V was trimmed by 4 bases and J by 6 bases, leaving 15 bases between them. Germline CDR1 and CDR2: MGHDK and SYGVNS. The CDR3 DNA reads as TGTGCCAGCAGTGCCGAAGGGTATTACTCTGAAGCTTTCTTT. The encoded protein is CASSAEGYYSEAFF.

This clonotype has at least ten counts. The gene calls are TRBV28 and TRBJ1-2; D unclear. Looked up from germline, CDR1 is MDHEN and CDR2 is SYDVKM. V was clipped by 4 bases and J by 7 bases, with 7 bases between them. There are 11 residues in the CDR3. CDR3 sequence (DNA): TGTGCCAGCAGTTCGTCCCCTGGCTACACCTTC. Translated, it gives CASSSSPGYTF.

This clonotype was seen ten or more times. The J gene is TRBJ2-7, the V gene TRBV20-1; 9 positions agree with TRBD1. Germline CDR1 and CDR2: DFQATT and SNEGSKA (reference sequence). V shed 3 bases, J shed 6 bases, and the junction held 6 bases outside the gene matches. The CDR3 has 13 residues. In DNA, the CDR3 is TGCAGTGCTAGTCGCGGGACAGGGTTCGAGCAGTACTTC. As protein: CSASRGTGFEQYF.

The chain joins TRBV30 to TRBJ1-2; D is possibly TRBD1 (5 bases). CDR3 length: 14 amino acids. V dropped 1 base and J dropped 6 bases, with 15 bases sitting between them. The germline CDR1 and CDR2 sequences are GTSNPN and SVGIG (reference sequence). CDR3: CAWSDYTGSHGYTF. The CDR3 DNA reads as TGTGCCTGGAGTGATTATACAGGTTCCCATGGCTACACCTTC.

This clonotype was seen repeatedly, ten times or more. This chain's CDR3 is CATSDPGTDTQYF. As DNA, the CDR3 is TGTGCCACCAGTGATCCGGGCACAGATACGCAGTATTTT. The chain links TRBV24-1 to TRBJ2-3; D is unclear. Germline CDR1 reads KGHDR; CDR2 reads SFDVKD. The CDR3 sequence is 13 residues long. With 3 bases removed from V and 1 base from J, the gap between germline ends came to 4 bases.

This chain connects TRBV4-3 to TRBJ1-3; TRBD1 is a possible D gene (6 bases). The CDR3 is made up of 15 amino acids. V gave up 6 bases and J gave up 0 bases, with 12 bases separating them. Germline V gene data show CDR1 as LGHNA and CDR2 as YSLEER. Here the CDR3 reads CASRLDSLSGNTIYF. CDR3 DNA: TGCGCCAGCAGGCTGGACAGTCTCTCTGGAAACACCATATATTTT.

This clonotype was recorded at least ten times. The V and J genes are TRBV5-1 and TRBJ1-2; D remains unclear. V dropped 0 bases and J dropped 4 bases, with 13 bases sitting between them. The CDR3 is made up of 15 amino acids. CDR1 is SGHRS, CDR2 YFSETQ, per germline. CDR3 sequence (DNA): TGCGCCAGCAGCTTGGGAGGGTCGGCCCTCTATGGCTACACCTTC. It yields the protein CASSLGGSALYGYTF. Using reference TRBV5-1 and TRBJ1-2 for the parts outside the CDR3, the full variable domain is KAGVTQTPRYLIKTRGQQVTLSCSPISGHRSVSWYQQTPGQGLQFLFEYFSETQRNKGNFPGRFSGRQFSNSRSEMNVSTLELGDSALYLCASSLGGSALYGYTFGSGTRLTVV.

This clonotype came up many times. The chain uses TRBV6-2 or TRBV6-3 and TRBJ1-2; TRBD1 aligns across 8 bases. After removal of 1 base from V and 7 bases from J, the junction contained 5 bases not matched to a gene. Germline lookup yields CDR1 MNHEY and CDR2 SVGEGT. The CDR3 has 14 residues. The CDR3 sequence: CASSYWGDRPGYTF. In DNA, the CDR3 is TGTGCCAGCAGTTACTGGGGGGACAGGCCTGGCTACACCTTC.

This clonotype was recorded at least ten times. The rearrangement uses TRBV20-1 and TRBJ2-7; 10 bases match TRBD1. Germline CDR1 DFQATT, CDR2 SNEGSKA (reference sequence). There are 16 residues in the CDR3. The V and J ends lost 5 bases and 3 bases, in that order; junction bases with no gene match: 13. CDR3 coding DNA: TGCAGTGCTGCCGGGACAGGGGAGGTTGGGCTCTACGAGCAGTACTTC. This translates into CSAAGTGEVGLYEQYF.

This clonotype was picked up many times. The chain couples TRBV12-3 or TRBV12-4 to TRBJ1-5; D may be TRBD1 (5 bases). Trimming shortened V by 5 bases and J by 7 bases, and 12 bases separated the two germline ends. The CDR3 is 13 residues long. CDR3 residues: CASSISTAQPQHF. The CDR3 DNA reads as TGTGCCAGCAGTATCTCGACAGCCCAGCCCCAGCATTTT.